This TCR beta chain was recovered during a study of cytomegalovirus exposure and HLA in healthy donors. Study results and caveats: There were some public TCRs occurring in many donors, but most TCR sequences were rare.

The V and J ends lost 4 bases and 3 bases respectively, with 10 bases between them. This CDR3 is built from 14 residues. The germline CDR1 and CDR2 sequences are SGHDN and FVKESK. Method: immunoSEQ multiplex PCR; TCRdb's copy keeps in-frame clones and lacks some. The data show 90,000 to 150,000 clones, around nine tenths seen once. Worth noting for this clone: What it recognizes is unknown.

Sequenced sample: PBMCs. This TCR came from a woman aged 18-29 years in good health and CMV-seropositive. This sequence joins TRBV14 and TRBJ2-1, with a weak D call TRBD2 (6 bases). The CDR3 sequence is CASSLSGNYNEQFF. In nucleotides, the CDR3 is TGTGCCAGCAGCCTTAGCGGAAACTACAATGAGCAGTTCTTC.